The clone carrying this T cell receptor beta chain was found once. The junction departs from the called germline gene at one end, perhaps through a read error. The CDR3 has 14 residues. Germline V gene data show CDR1 as MDHEN and CDR2 as SYDVKM. These data belong to a study of blood T cells in healthy people across ages. Peripheral blood from each donor was collected in a volume of about 10 milliliters. Combining a sample-barcoded 5' primer with a J-beta primer mix, a second PCR ran for roughly 6 to 11 cycles. TCRdb called the 5' RACE reads again in MiXCR, with one record for every CDR3 protein. The sample carries about 930,000 distinct CDR3 sequences, almost 30% recorded once. The sample also formed part of further work on T cells of mothers and their children. In that study: A few mothers and their six children, all healthy Caucasians, donated.

Sequencing input: blood. This chain links TRBV28 with TRBJ1-4; D possibly corresponds to TRBD1 (6 bases). The sequence came from a woman aged 40-49 years in good health. The CDR3 nucleotides are TGTGCCAGCAGTTACCGGGACACCAATGAAAAACTGTATTTT. It is translated as CASSYRDTNEKLYF.